These 21 T cell receptor beta chains share one sample of origin, sequenced in a study of T cell responses to AZD1222 COVID-19 vaccine. This table comes from immunoSEQ multiplex PCR, and its TCRdb copy is limited to in-frame clones, with some not included. The table includes about 120,000 clones, roughly 91% detected once. This material consisted of peripheral blood, taken 28 days after the second AZD1222 dose. These TCRs come from an adult who received the AZD1222 COVID-19 vaccine.

Here the CDR3 reads CASSSPTSSFSDTQYF. The CDR3 coding sequence is TGTGCCAGCAGCTCCCCGACTAGCTCCTTCTCGGATACGCAGTATTTT. The chain uses TRBV9 and TRBJ2-3; 7 positions agree with TRBD2. J gave up 6 bases and V 4 bases, and 14 bases lay outside the gene matches. This CDR3 spans 16 amino acids. CDR1 is SGDLS and CDR2 is YYNGEE in the germline V gene. Based on the CDR3 plus reference TRBV9 and TRBJ2-3, the full variable domain is DSGVTQTPKHLITATGQRVTLRCSPRSGDLSVYWYQQSLDQGLQFLIQYYNGEERAKGNILERFSAQQFPDLHSELNLSSLELGDSALYFCASSSPTSSFSDTQYFGPGTRLTVL.

V usage is TRBV2 and J usage is TRBJ1-1; 7 nucleotides agree with TRBD1. The CDR3 is made up of 18 amino acids. Germline V lookup: CDR1 SNHLY, CDR2 FYNNEI. After removal of 8 bases from V and 0 bases from J, the junction contained 18 bases not matched to a gene. The CDR3 spells CASRLGQAIRVMNTEAFF. CDR3 coding DNA: TGTGCCAGCCGTTTAGGACAGGCTATTCGGGTCATGAACACTGAAGCTTTCTTT. The full variable domain, its missing parts supplied by reference TRBV2 and TRBJ1-1, is EPEVTQTPSHQVTQMGQEVILRCVPISNHLYFYWYRQILGQKVEFLVSFYNNEISEKSEIFDDQFSVERPDGSNFTLKIRSTKLEDSAMYFCASRLGQAIRVMNTEAFFGQGTRLTVV.

This chain joins TRBV6-2 or TRBV6-3 and TRBJ2-1, with D unclear. There are 12 residues in the CDR3. Germline V gene lookup returns CDR1 MNHEY and CDR2 SVGEGT. V lost 6 bases, J lost 9 bases, and 12 bases lay in between. CDR3 sequence (DNA): TGTGCCAGCAGCCCCGGTATGGGTGAGCAGTTCTTC. This encodes CASSPGMGEQFF.

This clone occurred once. The V call is TRBV2, the J call TRBJ2-3; the D gene is possibly TRBD1 (6 bases). Trimming removed 6 bases from V and 4 bases from J, with 8 bases in between. Germline assignment: CDR1 SNHLY and CDR2 FYNNEI. This CDR3 contains 12 residues. The CDR3 sequence: CASRRGSDTQYF. CDR3 DNA sequence: TGTGCCAGCAGGAGGGGGTCAGATACGCAGTATTTT.

V and J are TRBV7-6 and TRBJ2-5; D call uncertain. The CDR3 totals 15 residues. Trimming took 5 bases from V and 3 from J, leaving 16 bases between them. Germline V gives CDR1 SGHVS, CDR2 FNYEAQ. CDR3 sequence (DNA): TGTGCCAGCAGCGGGCTAGGTAGGGAAGAAGAGACCCAGTACTTC. It codes for CASSGLGREEETQYF.

This clone was observed once. This rearrangement joins TRBV3-1 (or the pseudogene TRBV3-2) to TRBJ2-7; either TRBD1 or TRBD2 may supply D (6 bases each). V was clipped by 3 bases and J by 2 bases, with 17 bases between them. Germline CDR1 reads LGHDT; CDR2 reads YNNKEL (reference sequence). CDR3 length equals 16 residues. CDR3 loop: CASSHGRGLRTYEQYF. As DNA, the CDR3 is TGTGCCAGCAGCCATGGTCGGGGGCTAAGAACCTACGAGCAGTACTTC.

The chain couples TRBV7-2 to TRBJ2-1; TRBD2 matches at 12 bases. V shed 3 bases, J shed 8 bases, and the junction held 11 bases outside the gene matches. The germline V gene encodes CDR1 SGHTA and CDR2 FQGNSA. The CDR3 length is 17 residues. For the CDR3, the DNA is TGTGCCAGCAGCTTTATTAGCCTAGCGGGAGGGGACGATGAGCAGTTCTTC. It codes for CASSFISLAGGDDEQFF.

The sample holds one count of this clone. This sequence joins TRBV5-4 and TRBJ2-5, with TRBD2 matching 8 bases. The CDR3 runs 16 residues. Germline V gene lookup returns CDR1 SGHNT and CDR2 YYREEE (reference sequence). V lost 1 base and J lost 2; bases outside the gene matches: 7. Here the CDR3 DNA reads TGTGCCAGCAGCTTGCTCGGGGGGGCCTGGCAAGAGACCCAGTACTTC. Translated: CASSLLGGAWQETQYF.

The V and J genes are TRBV13 and TRBJ1-1; the D is unclear. Trimming removed 5 bases at V and 0 bases at J, with 13 bases between. Germline CDR1 and CDR2: PRHDT and FYEKMQ (reference sequence). This CDR3 region has 15 residues. The CDR3 protein is CASSPQPQMNTEAFF. CDR3 nucleotides: TGTGCCAGCAGCCCTCAGCCACAAATGAACACTGAAGCTTTCTTT. Filled out from reference TRBV13 and TRBJ1-1, the complete variable domain reads AAGVIQSPRHLIKEKRETATLKCYPIPRHDTVYWYQQGPGQDPQFLISFYEKMQSDKGSIPDRFSAQQFSDYHSELNMSSLELGDSALYFCASSPQPQMNTEAFFGQGTRLTVV.

J is TRBJ2-7 and V is TRBV13; 12 bases are shared with TRBD2. V was pared by 5 bases and J by 0 bases, with 5 bases of the junction left unmatched. The germline V gene encodes CDR1 PRHDT and CDR2 FYEKMQ (reference sequence). This CDR3 comprises 16 residues. DNA for the CDR3: TGTGCCAGCAGCCCCCCGACTAGCGGGAGCTCCTACGAGCAGTACTTC. As protein: CASSPPTSGSSYEQYF.

The CDR3 DNA reads TGTGCCAGCAGCCAACGGGGGGTGGATGAAAAACTGTTTTTT. Its protein is CASSQRGVDEKLFF. The genes are TRBV3-1 (or the pseudogene TRBV3-2) and TRBJ1-4; weak D call: TRBD1 (5 bases). V was trimmed by 2 bases and J by 6 bases, leaving 10 bases between them. This CDR3 region has 14 residues. Germline loops: CDR1 LGHDT, CDR2 YNNKEL (reference sequence).

The V gene is TRBV7-8, the J gene TRBJ2-7, with 7 positions matching TRBD1. J gave up 0 bases and V 4 bases, and 3 bases lay outside the gene matches. This CDR3 has 14 residues. The germline CDR1 and CDR2 sequences are SGHVS and FQNEAQ. CDR3 loop: CASSSGTASYEQYF. CDR3 nucleotides: TGTGCCAGCAGCTCCGGGACAGCCTCCTACGAGCAGTACTTC.

This sequence joins TRBV11-3 and TRBJ1-2; D unresolved. Germline V gives CDR1 SGHNT, CDR2 YENEEA. Trimming removed 6 bases from V and 8 bases from J, with 16 bases in between. This CDR3 region has 13 residues. CDR3 in amino acids: CASRSGRVGGYTF. CDR3 bases: TGTGCCAGCAGGTCGGGTCGGGTCGGGGGCTACACCTTC.

The chain is built from TRBV12-5 and TRBJ2-1; D remains unclear. The CDR3 covers 12 residues. Trimming shortened V by 5 bases and J by 9 bases, and 11 bases separated the two germline ends. CDR1 LGHNT and CDR2 FRNRAP come from the germline V gene. The CDR3 region is CASGIELGEQFF. The CDR3 DNA sequence: TGTGCTAGTGGTATAGAATTGGGTGAGCAGTTCTTC.

The chain is built from TRBV5-6 and TRBJ1-2, with unresolved D. There are 14 residues in the CDR3. The germline V gene has CDR1 SGHDT and CDR2 YYEEEE. V was trimmed by 2 bases and J by 8 bases, leaving 16 bases between them. This CDR3 is CASSFVSTGGGYTF. CDR3 DNA sequence: TGTGCCAGCAGCTTCGTCTCGACGGGCGGAGGCTACACCTTC.

This chain uses TRBV5-4 with TRBJ2-3, with a tentative D call TRBD1 (6 bases). CDR3 length equals 15 residues. Germline V CDR1 and CDR2: SGHNT, YYREEE (reference sequence). Trimming took off 2 bases at V and 2 bases at J, with 12 bases between the two ends. CDR3 residues: CASSFVGQFTDTQYF. CDR3 DNA sequence: TGTGCCAGCAGCTTCGTCGGACAGTTCACAGATACGCAGTATTTT.

The genes are TRBV7-2 and TRBJ1-2; the D gene is possibly TRBD1 (5 bases). Deletions cut 3 bases from V and 6 bases from J, with 11 bases between. Germline V CDR1 and CDR2: SGHTA, FQGNSA. The CDR3 loop spans 13 amino acids. The CDR3 region is CASSLAGSDGYTF. CDR3 in DNA: TGTGCCAGCAGCTTGGCAGGGAGCGATGGCTACACCTTC.

The count of this clone is one. The chain is built from TRBV2 and TRBJ1-1, with D possibly matching TRBD1 (5 bases). V lost 1 base, J lost 1 base, and 19 bases lay in between. The CDR3 has 18 amino acids. Germline CDR1 is SNHLY and CDR2 is FYNNEI. Here the CDR3 reads CASSEVQFGGIGNTEAFF. CDR3 DNA: TGTGCCAGCAGTGAAGTTCAATTTGGGGGAATCGGGAACACTGAAGCTTTCTTT. The full variable domain, rest sourced from reference TRBV2 and TRBJ1-1, is EPEVTQTPSHQVTQMGQEVILRCVPISNHLYFYWYRQILGQKVEFLVSFYNNEISEKSEIFDDQFSVERPDGSNFTLKIRSTKLEDSAMYFCASSEVQFGGIGNTEAFFGQGTRLTVV.

The chain couples TRBV5-1 to TRBJ2-3; 9 nucleotides agree with TRBD1. The CDR3 is 15 residues long. J was trimmed by 3 bases and V by 2 bases; bases with no gene match: 4. CDR1 and CDR2 from the germline V gene are SGHRS and YFSETQ. CDR3 nucleotide sequence: TGCGCCAGCAGCTTAGGACAGGGGTGGACAGATACGCAGTATTTT. It is translated as CASSLGQGWTDTQYF.

The V gene is TRBV29-1, the J gene TRBJ1-2; D not certain. Germline CDR1 is SQVTM and CDR2 is ANQGSEA. V lost 2 bases and J lost 1, with 5 bases in between. CDR3 length: 12 residues. CDR3 in DNA: TGCAGCGTTGAAAGGGTTAACTATGGCTACACCTTC. It translates to CSVERVNYGYTF.

The chain couples TRBV6-5 to TRBJ2-3, with unresolved D. V was trimmed by 7 bases and J by 2 bases, leaving 16 bases between them. The CDR3 consists of 15 residues. Germline V gives CDR1 MNHEY, CDR2 SVGAGI. The CDR3 nucleotides are TGTGCCAGCAAAAACATTAGCCTCTTCACAGATACGCAGTATTTT. Amino acids: CASKNISLFTDTQYF.